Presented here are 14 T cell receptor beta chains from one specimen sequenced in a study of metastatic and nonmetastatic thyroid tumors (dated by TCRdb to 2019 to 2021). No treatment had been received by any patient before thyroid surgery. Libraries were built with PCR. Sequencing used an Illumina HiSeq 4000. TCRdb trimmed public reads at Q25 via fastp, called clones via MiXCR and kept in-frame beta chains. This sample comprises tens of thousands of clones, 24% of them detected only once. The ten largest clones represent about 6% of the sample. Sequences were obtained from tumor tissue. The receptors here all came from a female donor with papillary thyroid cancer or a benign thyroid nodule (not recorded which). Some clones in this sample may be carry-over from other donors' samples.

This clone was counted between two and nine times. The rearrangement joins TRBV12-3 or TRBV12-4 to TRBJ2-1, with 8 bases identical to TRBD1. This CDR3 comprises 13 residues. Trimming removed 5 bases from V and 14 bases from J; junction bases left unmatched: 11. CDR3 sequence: CASSKRTGSEKFF. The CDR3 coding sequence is TGTGCCAGCAGTAAGAGGACAGGGAGCGAGAAGTTCTTC.

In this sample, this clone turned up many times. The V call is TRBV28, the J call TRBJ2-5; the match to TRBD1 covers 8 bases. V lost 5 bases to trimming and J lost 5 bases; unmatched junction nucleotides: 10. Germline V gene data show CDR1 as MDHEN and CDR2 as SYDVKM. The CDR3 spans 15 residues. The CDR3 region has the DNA TGTGCCAGCAGTCCGAGCAGGGGGCGTATGGAGACCCAGTACTTC. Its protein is CASSPSRGRMETQYF.

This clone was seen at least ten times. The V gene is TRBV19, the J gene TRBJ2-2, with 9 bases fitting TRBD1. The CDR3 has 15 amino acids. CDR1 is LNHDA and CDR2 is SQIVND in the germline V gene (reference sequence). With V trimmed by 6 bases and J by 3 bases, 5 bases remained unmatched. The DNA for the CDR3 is TGTGCCAGTAGGGGGGACAGGGATTACACCGGGGAGCTGTTTTTT. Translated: CASRGDRDYTGELFF.

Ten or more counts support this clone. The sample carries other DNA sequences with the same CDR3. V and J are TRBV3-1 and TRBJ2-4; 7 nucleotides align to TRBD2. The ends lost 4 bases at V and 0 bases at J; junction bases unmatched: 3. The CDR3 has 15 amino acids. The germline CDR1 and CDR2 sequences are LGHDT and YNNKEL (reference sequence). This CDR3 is CASSLLAGAKNIQYF. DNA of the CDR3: TGTGCCAGCAGCCTCTTAGCGGGAGCCAAAAACATTCAGTACTTC.

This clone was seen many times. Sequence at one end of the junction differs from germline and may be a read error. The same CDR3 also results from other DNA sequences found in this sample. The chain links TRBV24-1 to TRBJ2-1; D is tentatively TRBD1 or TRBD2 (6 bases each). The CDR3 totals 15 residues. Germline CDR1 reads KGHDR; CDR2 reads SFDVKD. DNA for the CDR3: TGCGCCACCAGTGATGGATACGGCGGGACATCAGAGCAGTTCTTC. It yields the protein CATSDGYGGTSEQFF.

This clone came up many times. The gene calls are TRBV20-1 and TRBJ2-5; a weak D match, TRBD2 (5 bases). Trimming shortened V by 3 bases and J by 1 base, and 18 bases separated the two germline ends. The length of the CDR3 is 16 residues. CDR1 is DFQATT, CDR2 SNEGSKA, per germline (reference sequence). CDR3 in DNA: TGCAGTGCTAGGTCAGAGTCGAGGGCCCTCCAAGAGACCCAGTACTTC. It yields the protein CSARSESRALQETQYF.

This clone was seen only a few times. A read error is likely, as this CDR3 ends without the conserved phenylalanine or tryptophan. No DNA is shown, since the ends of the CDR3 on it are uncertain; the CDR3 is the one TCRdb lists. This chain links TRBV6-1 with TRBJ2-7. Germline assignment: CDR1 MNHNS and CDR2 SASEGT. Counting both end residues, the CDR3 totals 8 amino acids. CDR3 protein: CASSRTAT.

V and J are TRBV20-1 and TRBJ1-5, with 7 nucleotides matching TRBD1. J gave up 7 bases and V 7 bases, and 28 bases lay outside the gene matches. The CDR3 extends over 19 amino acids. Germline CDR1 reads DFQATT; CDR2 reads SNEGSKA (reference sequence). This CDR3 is CSVFRDSGVMSPQGQPQHF. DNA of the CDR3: TGCAGTGTCTTCCGGGACAGCGGAGTCATGTCGCCCCAGGGGCAGCCCCAGCATTTT.

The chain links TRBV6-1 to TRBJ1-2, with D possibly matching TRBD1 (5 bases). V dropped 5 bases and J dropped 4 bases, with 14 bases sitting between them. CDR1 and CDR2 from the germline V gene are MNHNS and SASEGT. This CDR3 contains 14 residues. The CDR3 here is CASSPRGLFYGYTF. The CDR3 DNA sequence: TGTGCCAGCAGTCCCCGGGGCCTATTCTATGGCTACACCTTC.

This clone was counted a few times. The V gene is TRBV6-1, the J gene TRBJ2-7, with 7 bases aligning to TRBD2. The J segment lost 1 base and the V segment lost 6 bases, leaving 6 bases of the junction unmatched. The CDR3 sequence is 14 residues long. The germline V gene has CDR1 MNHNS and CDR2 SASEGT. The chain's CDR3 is CASRVAGTSYEQYF. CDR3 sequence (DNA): TGTGCCAGCAGGGTAGCGGGTACGTCCTACGAGCAGTACTTC.

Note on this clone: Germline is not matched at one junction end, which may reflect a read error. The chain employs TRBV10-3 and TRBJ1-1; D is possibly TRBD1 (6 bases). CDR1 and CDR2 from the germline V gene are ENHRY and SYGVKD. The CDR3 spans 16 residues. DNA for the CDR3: TGTGCCACCAGTCATTCAGGGGAAAGGGTGAACACTGAAGCTTTCTTT. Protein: CATSHSGERVNTEAFF.

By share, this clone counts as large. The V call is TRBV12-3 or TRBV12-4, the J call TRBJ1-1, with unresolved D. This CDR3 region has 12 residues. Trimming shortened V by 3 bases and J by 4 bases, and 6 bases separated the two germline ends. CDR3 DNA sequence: TGTGCCAGCAGTTTCGGCTCCACTGAAGCTTTCTTT. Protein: CASSFGSTEAFF.

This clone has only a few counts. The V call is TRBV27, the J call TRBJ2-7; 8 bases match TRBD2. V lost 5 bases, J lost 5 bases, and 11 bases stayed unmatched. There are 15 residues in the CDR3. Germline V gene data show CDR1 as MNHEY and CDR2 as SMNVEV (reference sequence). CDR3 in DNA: TGTGCCAGCAGTCCCCCCTCCGGGGGGGCTCACGAGCAGTACTTC. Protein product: CASSPPSGGAHEQYF.

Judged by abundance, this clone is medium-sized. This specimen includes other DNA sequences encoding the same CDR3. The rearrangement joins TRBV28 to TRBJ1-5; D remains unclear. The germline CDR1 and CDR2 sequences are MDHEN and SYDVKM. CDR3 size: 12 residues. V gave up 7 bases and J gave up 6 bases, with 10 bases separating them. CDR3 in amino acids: CASTIGRQPQHF. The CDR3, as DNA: TGTGCCAGCACTATCGGGCGTCAGCCCCAGCATTTT.